These 18 T cell receptor beta chains share one sample of origin, sequenced in a study of beta chain features in type 1 diabetes. Investigators reverse transcribed all isolated RNA, so they sequenced expressed TCRB transcripts. Profiling relied on immunoSEQ multiplex PCR, and the TCRdb table lists in-frame clones only, not all of them. The top ten hold approximately 0.93% of the sample, which has 250,000 to 300,000 clones, about 7.8% seen once. The sequencing sample was made of central memory CD4+ T cells from blood. These receptors all come from a woman aged 18-30 years in good health.

V usage is TRBV7-9 and J usage is TRBJ1-2; D is possibly TRBD1 (5 bases). Trimming took off 2 bases at V and 7 bases at J, with 11 bases between the two ends. CDR3 length: 13 residues. The germline V gene has CDR1 SEHNR and CDR2 FQNEAQ (reference sequence). This CDR3 is CASSLRQGGGYTF. The CDR3 DNA reads TGTGCCAGCAGCTTACGCCAGGGAGGTGGCTACACCTTC.

This clone has only a few counts. CDR3 in amino acids: CASSLDKNRELFF. The CDR3 DNA reads as TGTGCCAGCAGCTTGGACAAAAACAGGGAACTGTTTTTT. The rearrangement joins TRBV5-4 to TRBJ1-4; weak D call: TRBD1 (6 bases). This CDR3 comprises 13 residues. V was shortened by 0 bases and J by 12 bases, with 12 bases between the two germline ends. Germline V lookup: CDR1 SGHNT, CDR2 YYREEE (reference sequence).

J is TRBJ2-1 and V is TRBV18; D may be TRBD1 or TRBD2 (5 bases each). Germline V lookup: CDR1 KGHSH, CDR2 LQKENI. V lost 3 bases to trimming and J lost 2 bases, with 14 bases between them. The CDR3 has 16 amino acids. CDR3 amino acids: CASSPARDAAYNEQFF. CDR3 coding DNA: TGTGCCAGCTCACCCGCCCGGGACGCCGCCTACAATGAGCAGTTCTTC.

This clone was observed a handful of times. The chain combines TRBV18 with TRBJ2-7; tentatively, D is TRBD2 (6 bases). Trimming pared 1 base from V and 0 bases from J, leaving 13 bases between. The CDR3 is 16 residues long. Per the germline V gene, CDR1 is KGHSH and CDR2 is LQKENI. The DNA for the CDR3 is TGTGCCAGCTCACCACTCTTCGGGGGAAGCTCCTACGAGCAGTACTTC. Amino acids: CASSPLFGGSSYEQYF.

This clone was recorded a few times. The chain has TRBV19 and TRBJ2-1, with unresolved D. CDR1 and CDR2 (germline): LNHDA, SQIVND (reference sequence). The length of the CDR3 is 15 residues. Between the trimmed V and J ends, which lost 6 bases and 5 bases, there was a span of 17 bases. The CDR3 DNA sequence: TGTGCCAGTAGCCCTAAGGCCCCGGCCCACAATGAGCAGTTCTTC. Protein sequence: CASSPKAPAHNEQFF.

The V call is TRBV6-1, the J call TRBJ2-7; 8 positions agree with TRBD1. J was trimmed by 6 bases and V by 3 bases; bases with no gene match: 10. This CDR3 has 15 residues. Germline V gene lookup returns CDR1 MNHNS and CDR2 SASEGT. The CDR3 protein is CASSDFGRGPPEQYV. The CDR3 nucleotides are TGTGCCAGCAGTGATTTTGGCAGGGGGCCCCCCGAGCAGTACGTC.

This clone was observed a handful of times. The rearrangement uses TRBV29-1 and TRBJ2-3; D gene unclear. The CDR3 has 14 amino acids. V was clipped by 6 bases and J by 6 bases, with 19 bases between them. Looked up from germline, CDR1 is SQVTM and CDR2 is ANQGSEA. This CDR3 reads CSVSKSLVFDTQYF. The DNA for the CDR3 is TGCAGCGTGAGCAAGTCTTTGGTTTTTGATACGCAGTATTTT.

This chain uses TRBV5-5 with TRBJ2-3; no firm D call. The V gene lost 4 bases and the J gene lost 3 bases, with 12 bases spanning the gap. The CDR3 has 14 residues. The germline CDR1 and CDR2 sequences are SGHKS and YYEKEE (reference sequence). CDR3 protein: CASSQDFGTDTQYF. CDR3 DNA sequence: TGTGCCAGCAGCCAAGACTTCGGGACAGATACGCAGTATTTT.

In nucleotides, the CDR3 is TGTGCCTGGAGTCGAGGTCAGGGGGGGAATCAGCCCCAGCATTTT. Its protein product is CAWSRGQGGNQPQHF. The gene calls are TRBV30 and TRBJ1-5; the match to TRBD1 covers 7 bases. Germline V gene sequence: CDR1 GTSNPN, CDR2 SVGIG (reference sequence). There are 15 residues in the CDR3. The V gene end was trimmed by 2 bases and the J gene end by 4 bases; junction bases not matched to a gene: 8.

The V call is TRBV6-6, the J call TRBJ2-7; possible D gene TRBD1, 6 bases. The CDR3 loop spans 14 amino acids. Germline CDR1 MNHNY, CDR2 SVGAGI (reference sequence). V shed 6 bases and J shed 4 bases, with 16 bases lying between them. The DNA of the CDR3 is TGTGCCAGCAGCTCTACAGGGAACCCGTACGAGCAGTACGTC. Amino acid sequence: CASSSTGNPYEQYV.

The chain has TRBV27 and TRBJ1-2, with a possible D match to TRBD1 (6 bases). V was shortened by 8 bases and J by 0 bases, with 16 bases between the two germline ends. The CDR3 is made up of 15 amino acids. The germline gives CDR1 MNHEY, CDR2 SMNVEV (reference sequence). The CDR3 nucleotides are TGTGCCAGCCAAAAATCCGGGACAACTAACTATGGCTACACCTTC. This translates into CASQKSGTTNYGYTF.

This clone occurred a few times. The CDR3 DNA reads TGTGCCAGCAGCTTAGTCCATCTCGCGGGTATTACCTCCTACGAGCAGTACTTC. Its protein is CASSLVHLAGITSYEQYF. The V call is TRBV7-2, the J call TRBJ2-7, with D maybe TRBD2 (5 bases). This CDR3 contains 18 residues. CDR1 and CDR2 (germline): SGHTA, FQGNSA. Trimming stripped 1 base from V and 0 bases from J, with 19 bases between.

V is TRBV7-9 and J is TRBJ1-1; D may be TRBD1 (5 bases). Per the germline V gene, CDR1 is SEHNR and CDR2 is FQNEAQ (reference sequence). This CDR3 has 12 residues. The V and J ends lost 6 bases and 4 bases respectively, with 9 bases between them. The CDR3 is CASSYGGTEAFF. CDR3 sequence (DNA): TGTGCCAGCAGTTACGGGGGCACTGAAGCTTTCTTT. The full variable domain, its missing parts supplied by reference TRBV7-9 and TRBJ1-1, is DTGVSQNPRHKITKRGQNVTFRCDPISEHNRLYWYRQTLGQGPEFLTYFQNEAQLEKSRLLSDRFSAERPKGSFSTLEIQRTEQGDSAMYLCASSYGGTEAFFGQGTRLTVV.

This clone was counted between two and nine times. The rearrangement links TRBV5-1 to TRBJ1-1; the D gene is possibly TRBD1 (5 bases). CDR1 SGHRS and CDR2 YFSETQ come from the germline V gene. Between the trimmed V and J ends, which lost 3 bases and 4 bases, there was a span of 19 bases. The CDR3 extends over 16 amino acids. CDR3 residues: CASSSTRDRRGTEAFF. In nucleotides, the CDR3 is TGCGCCAGCAGCTCTACCCGGGACCGCCGGGGCACTGAAGCTTTCTTT.

The rearrangement links TRBV7-9 to TRBJ2-3; TRBD2 matches at 9 bases. The J segment lost 4 bases and the V segment lost 5 bases, leaving 7 bases of the junction unmatched. The length of the CDR3 is 15 residues. Germline V gene sequence: CDR1 SEHNR, CDR2 FQNEAQ (reference sequence). CDR3 sequence: CASSHGTSRSDTQYF. CDR3 sequence (DNA): TGTGCCAGCAGCCATGGGACTAGCCGATCAGATACGCAGTATTTT.

The table lists this clone with a few counts. This chain connects TRBV18 to TRBJ1-2; D ambiguous. Trimming removed 3 bases at V and 10 bases at J, with 9 bases between. The CDR3 totals 11 residues. CDR1 is KGHSH and CDR2 is LQKENI in the germline V gene. CDR3 loop: CASSPTRSYTF. The DNA of the CDR3 is TGTGCCAGCTCACCTACCAGGTCCTACACCTTC.

The J gene is TRBJ2-3, the V gene TRBV7-3; D unclear. The CDR3 has 13 amino acids. V shed 5 bases and J shed 7 bases, with 13 bases lying between them. Germline assignment: CDR1 SGHTA and CDR2 FQGTGA. CDR3 region: CASSTRIRNTQYF. The CDR3 DNA sequence: TGTGCCAGCAGCACCCGGATCAGGAATACGCAGTATTTT.

The rearrangement uses TRBV7-6 and TRBJ1-1; D is uncertain. CDR1 is SGHVS, CDR2 FNYEAQ, per germline. The V gene lost 1 base and the J gene lost 0 bases, with 15 bases spanning the gap. CDR3 length equals 17 residues. CDR3 residues: CASSLGSQVPMNTEAFF. In DNA form, the CDR3 reads TGTGCCAGCAGCTTAGGATCCCAGGTCCCAATGAACACTGAAGCTTTCTTT.